The rows below give T cell receptor beta chains drawn from one sample of a study of blood T cells in healthy people across ages. TCRdb independently ran MiXCR on the 5' RACE reads; one entry per CDR3 protein. The sample includes under 1,000,000 distinct CDR3 sequences, under 40% seen only once; the top ten take over 10%. Sequenced input: blood. These receptors were taken from a man aged 18-30 years in good health. The CDR3 runs from the conserved cysteine through the conserved F or W. The order of the fields is J gene, V gene, CDR3 protein.

J gene: TRBJ1-2; V gene: TRBV20-1; CDR3 protein: CSAYGRSESSYTF
J gene: TRBJ1-1; V gene: TRBV29-1; CDR3 protein: CSVSSNTEAFF
J gene: TRBJ2-5; V gene: TRBV28; CDR3 protein: CASSPVRGGGQETQYF
J gene: TRBJ1-4; V gene: TRBV20-1; CDR3 protein: CSARDLLGQSNEKLFF
J gene: TRBJ2-7; V gene: TRBV6-1; CDR3 protein: CASSEGGPYEQYF
J gene: TRBJ2-5; V gene: TRBV20-1; CDR3 protein: CSARDGRLPRGTQYF
J gene: TRBJ1-1; V gene: TRBV7-2; CDR3 protein: CASSLSRITEAFF
J gene: TRBJ1-2; V gene: TRBV18; CDR3 protein: CASSPRTGDNYGYTF
J gene: TRBJ2-5; V gene: TRBV4-2; CDR3 protein: CASSPTGPDNEQYF
J gene: TRBJ2-1; V gene: TRBV20-1; CDR3 protein: CSAVRGQGWTEQFF
J gene: TRBJ1-2; V gene: TRBV2; CDR3 protein: CASSEFFGPYGYTF
J gene: TRBJ1-5; V gene: TRBV5-6; CDR3 protein: CASSRMGGRDNQPQHF
J gene: TRBJ2-1; V gene: TRBV20-1; CDR3 protein: CSAPNPGAGPNTEQFF
J gene: TRBJ1-6; V gene: TRBV4-3; CDR3 protein: CASSQEVAGGRNSPLHF
J gene: TRBJ2-3; V gene: TRBV30; CDR3 protein: CAWSRGESQDTQYF
J gene: TRBJ1-1; V gene: TRBV4-2; CDR3 protein: CASNEGLNTEAFF
J gene: TRBJ2-1; V gene: TRBV29-1; CDR3 protein: CSVNRQSYNEQFF
J gene: TRBJ2-5; V gene: TRBV7-9; CDR3 protein: CASSFGVVETQYF
J gene: TRBJ1-4; V gene: TRBV18; CDR3 protein: CASSPTRGLANEKLFF
J gene: TRBJ2-5; V gene: TRBV5-1; CDR3 protein: CSNSSDQPPRGTQYF
J gene: TRBJ2-7; V gene: TRBV5-1; CDR3 protein: CASSLGATGSSYEQYF
J gene: TRBJ2-3; V gene: TRBV4-3; CDR3 protein: CASSPQGGGPGTDTQYF
J gene: TRBJ2-7; V gene: TRBV20-1; CDR3 protein: CSARDRTGDVSPSYEQYF
J gene: TRBJ2-5; V gene: TRBV29-1; CDR3 protein: CSVDRVSNEQYF
J gene: TRBJ2-1; V gene: TRBV10-3; CDR3 protein: CAIRVDPNGGEQFF
J gene: TRBJ1-1; V gene: TRBV20-1; CDR3 protein: CSVGALGNTEAFF
J gene: TRBJ2-3; V gene: TRBV13; CDR3 protein: CASSLEADTDTQYF
J gene: TRBJ1-2; V gene: TRBV7-2; CDR3 protein: CASSLALTGAGYTF
J gene: TRBJ2-5; V gene: TRBV28; CDR3 protein: CASSPSDDRGDYERYF
J gene: TRBJ2-1; V gene: TRBV10-3; CDR3 protein: CAVSKTSGVYNEQFF
J gene: TRBJ1-1; V gene: TRBV6-2/TRBV6-3; CDR3 protein: CASSYSRIRGPNTEAFF
J gene: TRBJ2-3; V gene: TRBV5-1; CDR3 protein: CASSLGAGFGTDTQYF
J gene: TRBJ2-5; V gene: TRBV20-1; CDR3 protein: CSARAETSGGPQYF
J gene: TRBJ2-5; V gene: TRBV4-2; CDR3 protein: CASSQEASTGLAGGRIQETQYF
J gene: TRBJ1-1; V gene: TRBV5-1; CDR3 protein: CASRRETGGTEAFF
J gene: TRBJ2-5; V gene: TRBV4-3; CDR3 protein: CASSPGPRTTVETQYF
J gene: TRBJ1-2; V gene: TRBV5-1; CDR3 protein: CASSPPSEDPNYGYTF
J gene: TRBJ2-1; V gene: TRBV7-3; CDR3 protein: CASSFIRTGQMKSSYNEQFF
J gene: TRBJ2-5; V gene: TRBV5-5; CDR3 protein: CASSSLGGRETQYF
J gene: TRBJ1-4; V gene: TRBV5-5; CDR3 protein: CASSGAGAGANEKLFF
J gene: -; V gene: TRBV29-1; CDR3 protein: CSAGYGTPYNEQYF
J gene: TRBJ1-2; V gene: TRBV5-6; CDR3 protein: CASSWVLHEGYTF
J gene: TRBJ1-1; V gene: TRBV7-2; CDR3 protein: CASSLRVGGEAFF
J gene: TRBJ2-7; V gene: TRBV20-1; CDR3 protein: CSARDRSGGDSYEQYF
J gene: TRBJ1-1; V gene: TRBV5-1; CDR3 protein: CASSGGTGEQVQAFF
J gene: TRBJ1-1; V gene: TRBV27; CDR3 protein: CASSLYGRGLNTEAFF
J gene: TRBJ2-7; V gene: TRBV10-3; CDR3 protein: CATIRTGSYEQYF
J gene: TRBJ2-3; V gene: TRBV7-2; CDR3 protein: CASSFVVASGGAGDTQYF
J gene: TRBJ2-7; V gene: TRBV28; CDR3 protein: CASKAQGREGYEQYF
J gene: TRBJ2-5; V gene: TRBV20-1; CDR3 protein: CSASQLAGTTQETQYF
J gene: TRBJ2-5; V gene: TRBV14; CDR3 protein: CASSFRTGTDQYF
J gene: TRBJ2-7; V gene: TRBV28; CDR3 protein: CASSQGMGEQYF
J gene: TRBJ2-7; V gene: TRBV7-2; CDR3 protein: CASSEQAGGYEQYF
J gene: TRBJ1-1; V gene: TRBV12-3/TRBV12-4; CDR3 protein: CASSLRVSGKNTEAFF
J gene: TRBJ2-6; V gene: TRBV5-1; CDR3 protein: CASSLELISGANVPTF
J gene: TRBJ2-5; V gene: TRBV6-2/TRBV6-3; CDR3 protein: CASSDNRKETQYF
J gene: TRBJ2-7; V gene: TRBV30; CDR3 protein: CAWSGRTGDEQYF